The present T cell receptor beta chain was sequenced within a study of regulatory T cells in long-lasting Graves disease. A few counts support this clonotype. CDR3-region Arm-PCR and iRepertoire HTBI primers produced the TCR beta libraries. TCRdb analysed the multiplex PCR reads with MiXCR anew, one entry per CDR3 protein. Among approximately 300,000 distinct CDR3 sequences, 18% were seen once, and the ten largest hold about 39%. Stated time point: newly diagnosed GD, antithyroid drugs for less than 3 months. Construction of the TCR library relied on RNA isolated from PBMCs. The CDR3 totals 13 residues. Per germline, CDR1 SGHTA and CDR2 FQGTGA. V lost 2 bases to trimming and J lost 9 bases, with 8 bases between them.

This chain links TRBV7-3 with TRBJ1-6, with D hard to call. The input for sequencing was peripheral blood mononuclear cells (PBMCs), taken at new diagnosis, from a patient treated with antithyroid drugs. The TCR originated in a female donor with Graves disease. In DNA, the CDR3 is TGTGCCAGCAGCTTAGGTTCGGCTTCACCCCTCCACTTT. It translates to CASSLGSASPLHF.